This record concerns one T cell receptor (beta chain) sequence. Its antigen is undetermined. The germline V gene has CDR1 MGHRA and CDR2 YSYEKL. The V end lost 0 bases, the J end lost 1 base, and 9 bases lay between the germline ends. This CDR3 contains 15 residues. Once RNA had been extracted, it was reverse transcribed into cDNA to act as the sequencing template. Assay: immunoSEQ multiplex PCR; the TCRdb copy retains only in-frame clones and omits some. There are 130,000 or so clones in the sample; roughly 86% occur only once, and about 12% lies in the top ten. This record comes from a study of CD8+ T cells in alopecia areata. General observations from the study: During tofacitinib treatment, many expanded lesional clones remained in scalp and blood. Against the mouse data, patients shared TCRs less clearly, possibly for HLA reasons.

Treatment defined: oral pan-JAK inhibitor, 5-10 mg twice daily. In alopecia areata patients, both lesional scalp punch biopsies and peripheral blood were collected. Sorting separated CD4+ and CD8+ T cells out of PBMCs. J is TRBJ1-1 and V is TRBV4-1, with D unresolved. The sequence was obtained from a human donor with alopecia areata. Here the sequenced sample was CD8+ T cells sorted from blood, taken at week 4, from a patient treated with tofacitinib. Here the CDR3 reads CASSQDKEENTEAFF. The CDR3 DNA sequence: TGCGCCAGCAGCCAAGATAAGGAGGAGAACACTGAAGCTTTCTTT.